The 12 T cell receptor beta chains presented below share a single source sample, sequenced in a study of cytomegalovirus exposure and HLA in healthy donors. Amplification used 60 Vbeta primers and 13 Jbeta primers. Profiled with immunoSEQ multiplex PCR; TCRdb holds only in-frame clones, not every one. The sample lists around 200,000 clones, 86% occurring once. Sequenced material: PBMCs. These TCRs come from a woman younger than 45 in good health and CMV-seronegative.

This chain connects TRBV6-5 to TRBJ2-5, with TRBD2 matching over 9 bases. The length of the CDR3 is 16 residues. Losses at the gene ends were 2 bases for V and 3 bases for J; bases not matched to a gene: 7. CDR1 is MNHEY and CDR2 is SVGAGI in the germline V gene. The CDR3 spells CASSYLLAGDKETQYF. CDR3 sequence (DNA): TGTGCCAGCAGTTACCTATTAGCGGGAGATAAAGAGACCCAGTACTTC.

The CDR3 DNA reads as TGTGCCAGCAGCTCGACTAGCGGGAGCCGTCCAGATACGCAGTATTTT. Residues: CASSSTSGSRPDTQYF. This sequence joins TRBV5-4 and TRBJ2-3; 12 bases agree with TRBD2. Germline V lookup: CDR1 SGHNT, CDR2 YYREEE (reference sequence). V lost 3 bases to trimming and J lost 4 bases; unmatched junction nucleotides: 6. The CDR3 loop spans 16 amino acids.

V usage is TRBV11-1 and J usage is TRBJ2-1, with 13 bases matching TRBD2. V was pared by 4 bases and J by 8 bases, with 5 bases of the junction left unmatched. CDR1 and CDR2 from the germline V gene are SGHAT and FQDESV (reference sequence). The CDR3 consists of 15 residues. This chain's CDR3 is CASSSRLAGGDEQFF. The CDR3 bases are TGTGCCAGCAGCTCACGACTAGCGGGGGGCGATGAGCAGTTCTTC.

The genes are TRBV6-5 and TRBJ1-2; 9 bases agree with TRBD1. The CDR3 is 13 amino acids. Germline values: CDR1 MNHEY, CDR2 SVGAGI. V lost 6 bases, J lost 5 bases, and 4 bases stayed unmatched. The CDR3 protein is CASRGQGVYGYTF. The CDR3 DNA follows: TGTGCCAGCAGGGGACAGGGAGTATATGGCTACACCTTC.

V is TRBV7-6 and J is TRBJ2-1, with 13 bases that match TRBD2. The CDR3 has 17 amino acids. V shed 3 bases, J shed 4 bases, and the junction held 6 bases outside the gene matches. Germline values: CDR1 SGHVS, CDR2 FNYEAQ. This CDR3 is CASSLLSLAGGYNEQFF. The CDR3 nucleotides read TGTGCCAGCAGCTTGCTTTCACTAGCGGGAGGGTACAATGAGCAGTTCTTC.

The chain employs TRBV11-2 and TRBJ2-3, with 16 nucleotides matching TRBD2. The CDR3 totals 18 residues. Germline CDR1 reads SGHAT; CDR2 reads FQNNGV. J gave up 8 bases and V 1 base, and 9 bases lay outside the gene matches. Here the CDR3 reads CASSLVGLAGGPSGTQYF. DNA of the CDR3: TGTGCCAGCAGCTTAGTGGGACTAGCGGGGGGGCCGTCTGGTACGCAGTATTTT. The full variable domain, completed using reference TRBV11-2 and TRBJ2-3, is EAGVAQSPRYKIIEKRQSVAFWCNPISGHATLYWYQQILGQGPKLLIQFQNNGVVDDSQLPKDRFSAERLKGVDSTLKIQPAKLEDSAVYLCASSLVGLAGGPSGTQYFGPGTRLTVL.

The V and J genes are TRBV5-1 and TRBJ1-2; 7 nucleotides match TRBD1. This CDR3 spans 15 amino acids. After removal of 3 bases from V and 2 bases from J, the junction contained 7 bases not matched to a gene. Germline values: CDR1 SGHRS, CDR2 YFSETQ. CDR3 in DNA: TGCGCCAGCAGCTCCTCGGGACAGAGCAACTATGGCTACACCTTC. Protein product: CASSSSGQSNYGYTF.

The V call is TRBV6-5, the J call TRBJ2-1; tentatively, D is TRBD1 (7 bases). The CDR3 totals 13 residues. V was cut by 8 bases and J by 6 bases, with 14 bases left in between. Germline CDR1 is MNHEY and CDR2 is SVGAGI. The CDR3 DNA follows: TGTGCCAGCCGGAGGGCAGGGGGCAATGAGCAGTTCTTC. This encodes CASRRAGGNEQFF.

This clone was detected a few times. DNA of the CDR3: TGTGCCAGCAGCTTAGCGGGTAATCAGCCCCAGCATTTT. Its protein is CASSLAGNQPQHF. V and J are TRBV6-1 and TRBJ1-5, with no clear D. V lost 6 bases to trimming and J lost 4 bases, with 10 bases between them. The germline gives CDR1 MNHNS, CDR2 SASEGT. The CDR3 is 13 amino acids.

V gene TRBV4-2 combines with J gene TRBJ1-6; possible D gene TRBD1, 5 bases. The CDR3 totals 18 residues. CDR1 LGHNA and CDR2 YNFKEQ come from the germline V gene. V was pared by 4 bases and J by 0 bases, with 16 bases between. CDR3 protein: CASSRLSGGNSYNSPLHF. The DNA of the CDR3 is TGTGCCAGCAGCCGACTATCGGGGGGTAACTCCTATAATTCACCCCTCCACTTT.

The DNA for the CDR3 is TGTGCCAGCAGCGGATACAGGGAGATTTCTGGAAACACCATATATTTT. It specifies CASSGYREISGNTIYF. The V gene is TRBV11-2, the J gene TRBJ1-3, with a possible D match to TRBD1 (6 bases). The CDR3 has 16 residues. The V end lost 5 bases, the J end lost 1 base, and 15 bases lay between the germline ends. Germline V lookup: CDR1 SGHAT, CDR2 FQNNGV.

V and J are TRBV5-1 and TRBJ2-5; 10 nucleotides match TRBD2. Unmatched junction bases numbered 5, after V lost 2 bases and J lost 4 bases. Germline V gives CDR1 SGHRS, CDR2 YFSETQ. This CDR3 is built from 15 residues. CDR3 coding DNA: TGCGCCAGCAGCTTATCTAGCGGGGGAGGAGAGACCCAGTACTTC. Amino acid sequence: CASSLSSGGGETQYF.